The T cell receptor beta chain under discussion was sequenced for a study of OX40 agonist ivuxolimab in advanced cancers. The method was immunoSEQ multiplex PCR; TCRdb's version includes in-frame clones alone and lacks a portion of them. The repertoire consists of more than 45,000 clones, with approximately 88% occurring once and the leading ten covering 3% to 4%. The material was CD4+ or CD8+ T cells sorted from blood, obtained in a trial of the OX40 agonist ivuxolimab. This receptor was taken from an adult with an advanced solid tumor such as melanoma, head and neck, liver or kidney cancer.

CDR3 bases: TGCGCCAGCAGCTTGACAGGGACAGACGAGCAGTACTTC. Amino acid sequence: CASSLTGTDEQYF. The rearrangement links TRBV5-1 to TRBJ2-7, with 7 bases matching TRBD1. The CDR3 totals 13 residues. Germline loops: CDR1 SGHRS, CDR2 YFSETQ. V shed 1 base, J shed 5 bases, and the junction held 3 bases outside the gene matches.